A selection of T cell receptor beta chains follows, all from one sample in a study of T cells expressing NK-cell markers. TCRdb re-called the 5' RACE reads and gives one entry per CDR3 protein, without DNA. The listing contains approximately 150,000 distinct CDR3 sequences. The sample comprised blood T cells: a sorted CD56 or NKG2C T cell subset, CD4+ or CD8+ T cells, or bulk PBMC T cells (not recorded which). These receptors all come from a man in his late teens or twenties in good health. Each CDR3 is given with its conserved first and last residue.

TRBJ2-3 | TRBV20-1 | CSARDGKRESLDTQYF
TRBJ2-2 | TRBV3-1 | CASSQELGSNTGELFF
TRBJ2-7 | TRBV24-1 | CATSDLHAGGFYEQYF
TRBJ1-1 | TRBV12-1 | CASSFATGRLMKNTEAFF
TRBJ2-3 | TRBV20-1 | CSASPETRDFTDTQYF
TRBJ2-5 | TRBV10-3 | CAISALTGEETQYF
TRBJ2-4 | TRBV7-3 | CASSLTGGYIQYF
TRBJ1-4 | TRBV12-3/TRBV12-4 | CASSFKTGRGQLFF
TRBJ2-1 | TRBV6-1 | CATLAGPINNEQFF
TRBJ1-2 | TRBV20-1 | CSARGGYGYTF
TRBJ2-2 | TRBV19 | CAIPATGTGNTGELFF
TRBJ2-7 | TRBV6-2/TRBV6-3 | CASSEGPRDSYEQYF
TRBJ2-7 | TRBV20-1 | CSAEETSGVSYEQYF
TRBJ2-1 | TRBV11-1 | CASSPPLPDRGHINEQFF